The T cell receptor (beta chain) described here comes from a study of PD-L1 blockade in urothelial cancer. Study information: About 85% of the 29 patients were men with bladder-origin urothelial cancer.

There are a few counts of this clone. Time point given: pretreatment peripheral blood. Here immunoSEQ multiplex PCR was the method, and the copy in TCRdb shows in-frame clones only, minus some. Among more than 50,000 clones, approximately 80% were seen once, and the ten largest hold around 3.2%. The source was PBMCs, collected around atezolizumab (anti-PD-L1) treatment. This receptor was identified in a man aged 65-85 years with urothelial cancer.

The CDR3 is CAISDTEVANYGYTF. CDR3 coding DNA: TGTGCCATCAGTGACACGGAGGTTGCTAACTATGGCTACACCTTC. V usage is TRBV10-3 and J usage is TRBJ1-2; D is undetermined. Trimming cost V 3 bases and J 0 bases, with 11 bases left between them. Germline V gene sequence: CDR1 ENHRY, CDR2 SYGVKD. CDR3 length: 15 residues.